This T cell receptor beta chain was recovered during a study of OX40 agonist ivuxolimab in advanced cancers. The overall study: Partial responses were achieved by three patients, one with hepatocellular carcinoma and two with cutaneous melanoma.

The CDR3 contains 14 residues. CDR1 is MDHEN, CDR2 SYDVKM, per germline. V lost 5 bases to trimming and J lost 7 bases, with 14 bases between them. Clones were sequenced by immunoSEQ multiplex PCR, and TCRdb holds only the in-frame ones, with some missing. The sample consists of tens of thousands of clones, over 85% of them appearing once. Regarding the study as a whole: By week 6 at 0.1 to 3.0 mg/kg, blood CD4+ and CD8+ T cells had expanded clonally.

Note on this clone: Its antigen is currently unknown.

Here the sequenced sample was CD4+ or CD8+ T cells sorted from blood, taken in a trial of the OX40 agonist ivuxolimab. V gene TRBV28 combines with J gene TRBJ2-2; tentative D call: TRBD1 (5 bases). The clonotype comes from an adult with an advanced solid tumor such as melanoma, head and neck, liver or kidney cancer. DNA of the CDR3: TGTGCCAGCAGTCCGGGTCAGGGTATCGGGGAGCTGTTTTTT. Translated: CASSPGQGIGELFF. Full variable domain (missing parts from reference TRBV28 and TRBJ2-2): DVKVTQSSRYLVKRTGEKVFLECVQDMDHENMFWYRQDPGLGLRLIYFSYDVKMKEKGDIPEGYSVSREKKERFSLILESASTNQTSMYLCASSPGQGIGELFFGEGSRLTVL.